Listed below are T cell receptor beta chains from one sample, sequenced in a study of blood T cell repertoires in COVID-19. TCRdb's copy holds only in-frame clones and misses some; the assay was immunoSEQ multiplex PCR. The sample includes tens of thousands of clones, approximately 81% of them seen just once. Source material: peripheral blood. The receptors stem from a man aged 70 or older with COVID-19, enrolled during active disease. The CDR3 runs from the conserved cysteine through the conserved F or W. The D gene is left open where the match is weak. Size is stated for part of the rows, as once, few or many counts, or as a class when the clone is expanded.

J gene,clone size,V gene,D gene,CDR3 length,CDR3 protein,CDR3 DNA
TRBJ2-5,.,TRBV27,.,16,CASSRLGGSGQETQYF,TGTGCCAGCAGTAGACTTGGGGGGAGCGGGCAAGAGACCCAGTACTTC
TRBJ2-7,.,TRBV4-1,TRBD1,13,CASSLGQAHEQYF,TGCGCCAGCAGCCTCGGACAGGCCCACGAGCAGTACTTC
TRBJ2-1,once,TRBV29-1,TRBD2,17,CSVEGLAGGPVYNEQFF,TGCAGCGTTGAAGGGCTCGCGGGAGGGCCTGTCTACAATGAGCAGTTCTTC
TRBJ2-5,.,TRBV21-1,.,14,CASSTVTGGETQYF,TGTGCCAGCAGCACCGTGACAGGGGGAGAGACCCAGTACTTC
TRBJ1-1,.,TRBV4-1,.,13,CASSQALLTEAFF,TGCGCCAGCAGCCAAGCCCTACTCACTGAGGCTTTCTTT
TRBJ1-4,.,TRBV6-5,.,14,CASSYRQLNEKLFF,TGTGCCAGCAGTTATCGACAGCTAAATGAAAAACTGTTTTTT
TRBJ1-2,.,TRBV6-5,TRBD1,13,CASSYLQGVGYTF,TGTGCCAGCAGTTACCTTCAGGGGGTCGGCTACACCTTC
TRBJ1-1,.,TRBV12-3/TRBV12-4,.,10,CASSFSEAFF,TGTGCCAGCAGTTTCAGTGAAGCTTTCTTT
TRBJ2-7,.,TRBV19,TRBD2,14,CASNKAGGIHEQYF,TGTGCCAGTAATAAAGCGGGAGGGATCCACGAGCAGTACTTC
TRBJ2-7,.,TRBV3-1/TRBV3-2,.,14,CASSQAGKAYEQYF,TGTGCCAGCAGCCAAGCCGGGAAAGCCTACGAGCAGTACTTC
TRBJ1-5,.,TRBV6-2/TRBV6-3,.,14,CASSYSTSNQPQHF,TGTGCCAGCAGTTACAGTACATCCAATCAGCCCCAGCATTTT
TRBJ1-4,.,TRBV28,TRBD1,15,CASSPDRGAGEKLFF,TGTGCCAGCAGTCCTGACAGGGGCGCGGGTGAAAAACTGTTTTTT
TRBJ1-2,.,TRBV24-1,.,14,CATSDTDTVYGYTF,TGTGCCACCAGTGACACGGACACGGTCTATGGCTACACCTTC
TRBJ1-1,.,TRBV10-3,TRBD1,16,CAISPGQGGLGTEAFF,TGTGCCATCAGTCCGGGACAGGGGGGCCTCGGCACTGAAGCTTTCTTT
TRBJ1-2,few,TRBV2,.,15,CASSEVGITNYGYTF,TGTGCCAGCAGTGAAGTGGGCATAACTAACTATGGCTACACCTTC
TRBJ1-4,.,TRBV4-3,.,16,CASSQDAGGSKEKLFF,TGCGCCAGCAGCCAAGATGCAGGAGGGTCGAAGGAAAAACTGTTTTTT
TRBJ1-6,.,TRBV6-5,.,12,CASSRHRSPLHF,TGTGCCAGCAGTCGACATCGTTCACCCCTCCACTTT
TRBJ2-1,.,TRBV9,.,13,CASSPRPYNEQFF,TGTGCCAGCTCCCCGCGGCCATACAATGAGCAGTTCTTC
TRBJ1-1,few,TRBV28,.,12,CAGSGMNTEAFF,TGTGCCGGCTCGGGAATGAACACTGAAGCTTTCTTT
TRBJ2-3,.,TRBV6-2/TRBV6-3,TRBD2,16,CASSYGLAGGTDTQYF,TGTGCCAGCAGTTACGGACTAGCGGGAGGCACAGATACGCAGTATTTT
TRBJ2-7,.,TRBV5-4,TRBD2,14,CASSLLAGTYEQYF,TGTGCCAGCAGCCTTCTAGCGGGTACCTACGAGCAGTACTTC
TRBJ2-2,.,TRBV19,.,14,CASSIVSHPGELFF,TGTGCCAGTAGTATAGTATCACATCCCGGGGAGCTGTTTTTT
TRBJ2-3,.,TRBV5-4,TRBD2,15,CASRRREEALKVGNF,TGTGCCAGCAGGCGGCGGGAGGAGGCATTGAAAGTCGGGAATTTT
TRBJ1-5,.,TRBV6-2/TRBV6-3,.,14,CASSLQGGNQPQHF,TGTGCCAGCAGCTTACAGGGAGGCAATCAGCCCCAGCATTTT
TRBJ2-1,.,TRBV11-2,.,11,CASSLSLEQFF,TGTGCCAGCAGCTTGTCTTTAGAGCAGTTCTTC
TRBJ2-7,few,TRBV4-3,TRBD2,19,CASSQDIGSGSHIFYEQYF,TGCGCCAGCAGCCAAGATATTGGTAGCGGGAGCCACATATTCTACGAGCAGTACTTC
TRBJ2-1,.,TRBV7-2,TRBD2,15,CASSAAGLAYNEQFF,TGTGCCAGCAGCGCGGCGGGACTAGCGTATAATGAGCAGTTCTTC
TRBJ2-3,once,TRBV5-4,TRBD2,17,CASSTVTSGRFTDTQYF,TGTGCCAGCAGCACTGTGACTAGCGGGAGATTCACAGATACGCAGTATTTT
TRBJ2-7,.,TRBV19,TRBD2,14,CASSRTSGSYEQYF,TGTGCCAGTTCCCGGACTAGCGGGAGCTACGAGCAGTACTTC
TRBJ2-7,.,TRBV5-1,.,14,CASSLGQVSYEQYF,TGCGCCAGCAGCTTGGGACAGGTCTCCTACGAGCAGTACTTC
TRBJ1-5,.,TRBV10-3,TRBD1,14,CAISGTGSNQPQHF,TGTGCCATCAGCGGGACAGGGAGCAATCAGCCCCAGCATTTT
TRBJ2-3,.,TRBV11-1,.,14,CASSFDRNANTQYF,TGTGCCAGCAGCTTTGACAGGAACGCAAATACGCAGTATTTT
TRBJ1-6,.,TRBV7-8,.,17,CASSLGAGRGQVSPLHF,TGTGCCAGCAGCTTAGGGGCCGGCAGAGGGCAGGTTTCACCCCTCCACTTT
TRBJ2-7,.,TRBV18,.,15,CASSPKVGSSYEQYF,TGTGCCAGCTCCCCGAAGGTAGGGAGCTCCTACGAGCAGTACTTC
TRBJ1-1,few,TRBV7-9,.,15,CASSLALQLNTEAFF,TGTGCCAGCAGCTTAGCGCTACAGTTGAACACTGAAGCTTTCTTT
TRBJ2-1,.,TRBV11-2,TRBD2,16,CASSFKGGRALNEQFF,TGTGCCAGCAGCTTTAAGGGCGGGAGGGCCTTGAATGAGCAGTTCTTC
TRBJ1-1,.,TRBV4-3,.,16,CASSQTETAMNTEAFF,TGCGCCAGCAGCCAAACGGAGACAGCCATGAACACTGAAGCTTTCTTT
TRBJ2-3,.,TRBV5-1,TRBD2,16,CASSSAGLAGTDTQYF,TGCGCCAGCAGCTCGGCGGGACTAGCGGGCACAGATACGCAGTATTTT
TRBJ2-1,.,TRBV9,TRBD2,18,CASSVGTSGRSSYNEQFF,TGTGCCAGCAGCGTAGGGACTAGCGGGAGGAGCTCCTACAATGAGCAGTTCTTC
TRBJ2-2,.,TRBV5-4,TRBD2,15,CASSMGEGSTGELFF,TGTGCCAGCAGTATGGGGGAGGGGAGCACCGGGGAGCTGTTTTTT
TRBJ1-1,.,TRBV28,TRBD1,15,CASSLAGQGNTEAFF,TGTGCCAGCAGTCTCGCGGGACAGGGGAACACTGAAGCTTTCTTT
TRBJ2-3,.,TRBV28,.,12,CASTSPPYTQYF,TGTGCCAGCACCTCCCCCCCCTATACGCAGTATTTT
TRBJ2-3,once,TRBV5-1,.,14,CASSSLDSTDTQYF,TGCGCCAGCAGCTCCCTAGATAGCACAGATACGCAGTATTTT
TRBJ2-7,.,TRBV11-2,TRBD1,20,CASSLEYLGRGLIPSYEQYF,TGTGCCAGCAGCTTAGAATATCTCGGCAGGGGGCTAATTCCGTCCTACGAGCAGTACTTC
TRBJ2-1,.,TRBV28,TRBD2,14,CASRNTGLANEQFF,TGTGCCAGCAGAAATACGGGACTAGCAAATGAGCAGTTCTTC
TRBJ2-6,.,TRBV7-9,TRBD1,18,CASSSSGTAYSGANVLTF,TGTGCCAGCAGCTCGTCCGGGACAGCCTACTCTGGGGCCAACGTCCTGACTTTC
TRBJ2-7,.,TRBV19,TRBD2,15,CASSTLAGVTYEQYF,TGTGCCAGTAGTACGTTAGCGGGAGTGACCTACGAGCAGTACTTC
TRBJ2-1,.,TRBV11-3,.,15,CASSLDGSNYNEQFF,TGTGCCAGCAGCTTAGACGGGAGCAATTACAATGAGCAGTTCTTC
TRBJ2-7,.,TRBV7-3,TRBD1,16,CASSAQTGALAYEQYF,TGTGCCAGCAGCGCACAGACAGGGGCGCTGGCGTACGAGCAGTACTTC
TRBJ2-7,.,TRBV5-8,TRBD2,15,CASSLEASGGYEQYF,TGTGCCAGCAGCTTGGAGGCTAGCGGGGGGTACGAGCAGTACTTC
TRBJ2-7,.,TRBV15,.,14,CATSMAGDAYEQYF,TGTGCCACCAGCATGGCAGGGGATGCCTACGAGCAGTACTTC
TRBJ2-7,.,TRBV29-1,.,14,CSVVPGHRSYEQYF,TGCAGCGTTGTACCGGGACACAGATCCTACGAGCAGTACTTC
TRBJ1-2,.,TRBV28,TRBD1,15,CASSSAPGQMYGYTF,TGTGCCAGCAGTTCCGCACCGGGACAGATGTATGGCTACACCTTC
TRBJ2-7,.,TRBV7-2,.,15,CASSLTMGGSYEQYF,TGTGCCAGCAGCTTAACCATGGGGGGCTCCTACGAGCAGTACTTC
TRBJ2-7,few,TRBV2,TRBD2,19,CASSDPTNPSGRDSYEQYF,TGTGCCAGCAGTGATCCAACAAATCCTAGCGGGAGGGACTCCTACGAGCAGTACTTC
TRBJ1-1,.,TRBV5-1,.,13,CASSSGGRTEAFF,TGCGCCAGCAGCTCCGGTGGGAGGACTGAAGCTTTCTTT